The clone carrying this TCR beta chain came up many times. V dropped 6 bases and J dropped 1; count of bases not matched to a gene: 4. Germline lookup yields CDR1 DFQATT and CDR2 SNEGSKA (reference sequence). CDR3 length equals 13 residues. This entry is derived from a study of metastatic and nonmetastatic thyroid tumors. Study-level information: Patients with malignant and benign thyroid disease provided blood and tumor or nodule tissue, whose repertoires were compared.

Patients had received no treatment of any kind before thyroid surgery. TCRdb used MiXCR to call clones anew from the PCR reads. The sample holds about 40,000 clones, 25% to 30% seen once. J is TRBJ1-1 and V is TRBV20-1; 8 nucleotides line up with TRBD1. The source is a male donor with papillary thyroid cancer or a benign thyroid nodule (not recorded which). Some clones in this sample may be carry-over from other donors' samples. Sequenced input: blood. DNA for the CDR3: TGCAGTGCCGGGACAGGTTCGAACACTGAAGCTTTCTTT. It specifies CSAGTGSNTEAFF.